Listed here are 4 T cell receptor beta chains from one sample, sequenced in a study of blood T cell repertoires in COVID-19. Assay: immunoSEQ multiplex PCR; the TCRdb copy retains only in-frame clones and omits some. The sample records about 110,000 clones, over 60% being singletons. The source material was peripheral blood. The receptor source for this set is a woman at least 80 years old with active or convalescent COVID-19.

The chain recombines TRBV30 with TRBJ2-1; D gene ambiguous. From germline, CDR1 is GTSNPN and CDR2 SVGIG (reference sequence). The V end lost 2 bases, the J end lost 3 bases, and 8 bases lay between the germline ends. CDR3 size: 13 residues. The CDR3 DNA reads TGTGCCTGGAGTTACAATATCTACAATGAGCAGTTCTTC. This gives the protein CAWSYNIYNEQFF.

The chain joins TRBV4-1 to TRBJ1-1, with 8 bases lining up with TRBD1. This CDR3 comprises 14 residues. V gave up 7 bases and J gave up 3 bases; unmatched junction bases: 7. The germline CDR1 and CDR2 sequences are MGHRA and YSYEKL. CDR3 loop: CASTKTGGDTEAFF. The CDR3 coding sequence is TGCGCCAGCACCAAAACAGGGGGAGACACTGAAGCTTTCTTT.

This sequence joins TRBV19 and TRBJ1-2; 7 bases agree with TRBD1. Germline V gene lookup returns CDR1 LNHDA and CDR2 SQIVND (reference sequence). The CDR3 has 15 residues. Trimming at V came to 10 bases and at J to 3 bases, leaving 14 bases not matched to a gene. The CDR3: CATADRASLDYGYTF. Written as DNA, the CDR3 is TGTGCCACCGCTGACAGGGCCTCTCTCGACTATGGCTACACCTTC.

V gene TRBV11-3 combines with J gene TRBJ2-1; the match to TRBD1 covers 7 bases. V lost 1 base to trimming and J lost 8 bases; unmatched junction nucleotides: 17. The CDR3 consists of 18 residues. CDR1 and CDR2 from the germline V gene are SGHNT and YENEEA. The CDR3 region is CASSLGPSRTGLDDEQFF. The DNA for the CDR3 is TGTGCCAGCAGCTTAGGTCCCTCCAGGACAGGCCTTGACGATGAGCAGTTCTTC.